A selection of T cell receptor beta chains follows, all from one sample in a study of PD-1 blockade in mismatch repair-deficient tumors. The assay was immunoSEQ multiplex PCR, and TCRdb's table has in-frame clones only and misses some. Of 100,000 to 150,000 clones in the sample, roughly 86% were seen once. Sequencing used peripheral blood, obtained 44 weeks after starting pembrolizumab. The receptors were gathered from an adult with mismatch repair-deficient cancer. Each CDR3 is given without its conserved first and last residue.

V gene	J gene	CDR3 protein
TRBV29-1	TRBJ2-1	SVPPLAGGLNEQF
TRBV7-2	TRBJ2-4	ASSPTGTEDIQY
TRBV5-6	TRBJ1-4	ASSFWTGGGEKLF
TRBV9	TRBJ2-3	ASSADPWVTDTQY
TRBV4-2	TRBJ2-2	ASSQVSDANTGELF
TRBV11-2	TRBJ2-3	ASRYRDRAADTQY
TRBV6-5	TRBJ2-7	ASSLELDYEQY
TRBV4-1	TRBJ2-2	ASSPTWNTGELF
TRBV6-5	TRBJ2-5	ASRGTGGETQY
TRBV10-2	TRBJ2-3	ASSEEGPPDTQY
TRBV4-3	TRBJ2-5	ASSQGQGDQETQY
TRBV2	TRBJ2-7	ATQPGGYSYEQY
TRBV7-2	TRBJ2-2	ASSRWVSVTGELF
TRBV5-6	TRBJ2-7	ASSLGGQLTYEQY
TRBV10-1	TRBJ2-1	ASRTPGDNEQF
TRBV7-9	TRBJ2-2	ASSSQRLAGVRELF
TRBV28	TRBJ2-7	ASSLSQGGHEQY
TRBV6-1	TRBJ1-2	ASSEVGGGYGYT
TRBV29-1	TRBJ2-7	SVDGGFSQREQY
TRBV7-9	TRBJ2-2	ASSASGRSSPGELF
TRBV19	TRBJ2-7	ASSIAFGDYEQY
TRBV30	TRBJ1-1	ATQSGGASEAF
TRBV15	TRBJ2-1	ATSPASGASYNEQF
TRBV11-2	TRBJ2-7	ASSSPARYRGGSYEQY
TRBV5-6	TRBJ2-5	ASSFYFEEETQY
TRBV19	TRBJ1-2	ASSVQGANGYT
TRBV11-2	TRBJ2-3	ASRPGTSGRRGSTDTQY
TRBV29-1	TRBJ2-3	SVLGGDTQY
TRBV5-1	TRBJ2-5	ASSLETRGWGETQY
TRBV19	TRBJ2-3	ASSIGFGTVRDTQY
TRBV4-1	TRBJ2-3	ASSLYRGGTDTQY
TRBV19	TRBJ2-2	ASSIVGNTGELF
TRBV30	TRBJ2-7	AWRGGRYEQY
TRBV6-5	TRBJ2-7	ASSYMGREQY
TRBV7-9	TRBJ2-2	ASSARDGNTGELF
TRBV18	TRBJ2-3	ASSRSGSAYDTQY
TRBV2	TRBJ2-6	ASTSGGAGANVLT
TRBV29-1	TRBJ2-1	SVPSGSQDEQF
TRBV27	TRBJ1-2	ASRVTVRTGGSGYT
TRBV4-1	TRBJ2-1	ASSQGPAGGFYEQF
TRBV4-3	TRBJ1-5	ASSQEDHGQPQH
TRBV19	TRBJ1-3	ASSILRGAGNTIY
TRBV7-2	TRBJ1-5	ASSLGNRQPQH
TRBV15	TRBJ2-7	ATSRDEGRAASSYEQY
TRBV25-1	TRBJ1-2	ASSAGNYGYT
TRBV19	TRBJ2-2	ASSFVAGGPVSGELF
TRBV19	TRBJ1-1	ASSSPRFEDTEAF